This T cell receptor beta chain was identified in a study of CD4 T cell repertoires in COVID-19. Findings and caveats of the study: Some SARS-CoV-2 clonotypes, between about 7 and 27%, recurred in SARS-CoV and/or HKU1 cultures.

Comment on this clone: Its antigen is still unknown.

The CDR3 sequence is 14 residues long. Germline V gene lookup returns CDR1 MNHEY and CDR2 SVGAGI. Trimming at V came to 7 bases and at J to 4 bases, leaving 3 bases not matched to a gene. Using immunoSEQ multiplex PCR, the repertoire was profiled, and TCRdb retains in-frame clones only, with some absent. In the table there are a few hundred clones, roughly 15% of which are singletons. The source material was memory CD4+ T cells, cultured in vitro, sampled after recovery from COVID-19. The V gene is TRBV6-5, the J gene TRBJ2-2, with 10 bases aligning to TRBD1. The TCR was taken from a human donor who had COVID-19. The CDR3 DNA sequence: TGTGCCAGCAAGAGGGACAGGGGCACCGGGGAGCTGTTTTTT. This sequence encodes CASKRDRGTGELFF.